Below, 8 T cell receptor beta chains from the same sample are listed, as sequenced in a study of blood T cell repertoires in COVID-19. Using immunoSEQ multiplex PCR, the repertoire was profiled, and TCRdb retains in-frame clones only, with some absent. The top ten hold about 1.2% of the sample, which has hundreds of thousands of clones, more than 85% seen once. The specimen sequenced was peripheral blood. These receptors originate from a man in his 70s with acute or convalescent COVID-19.

Only one count was recorded for this clone. The CDR3 bases are TGCAGTGCTAGTGCCGGTGGGCCCCAGCATTTT. Translated: CSASAGGPQHF. The chain links TRBV20-1 to TRBJ1-5; unclear D gene. From germline, CDR1 is DFQATT and CDR2 SNEGSKA (reference sequence). This CDR3 spans 11 amino acids. V lost 3 bases and J 9 bases, leaving 9 bases between the germline ends.

The chain is built from TRBV19 and TRBJ1-2; tentative D call: TRBD1 (5 bases). V shed 5 bases and J shed 3 bases, with 10 bases lying between them. CDR1 and CDR2 from the germline V gene are LNHDA and SQIVND (reference sequence). The CDR3 contains 13 residues. The CDR3 bases are TGTGCCAGTAGTTTTACAGGAGACTATGGCTACACCTTC. It is translated as CASSFTGDYGYTF.

V gene TRBV30 combines with J gene TRBJ2-5, with 13 bases lining up with TRBD2. In germline, CDR1 is GTSNPN, CDR2 SVGIG (reference sequence). The trim removed 5 bases at V and 9 bases at J, leaving 12 bases unmatched. This CDR3 has 15 amino acids. DNA for the CDR3: TGTGCCTGGTCTCAACTGGGACTAGCGGGATCGGCCCAGTACTTC. Translation: CAWSQLGLAGSAQYF.

This chain links TRBV6-1 with TRBJ2-3; no firm D call. Trimming left V 3 bases short and J 2 bases short, with 6 bases between. Germline V gives CDR1 MNHNS, CDR2 SASEGT. This CDR3 is built from 13 residues. The DNA for the CDR3 is TGTGCCAGCAGTGACAGGTTCACAGATACGCAGTATTTT. Amino acids: CASSDRFTDTQYF.

The rearrangement uses TRBV6-4 and TRBJ1-2, with 12 bases matching TRBD1. The CDR3 consists of 15 residues. Germline CDR1 is MRHNA and CDR2 is SNTAGT. With V trimmed by 4 bases and J by 6 bases, 6 bases remained unmatched. CDR3 bases: TGTGCCAGCAGTGCGGGACAGGGGGCAAAGAATGGCTACACCTTC. Protein sequence: CASSAGQGAKNGYTF.

CDR3 sequence: CASSYGGSTEAFF. The CDR3 coding sequence is TGTGCCAGCAGTTACGGGGGGTCCACTGAAGCTTTCTTT. The genes are TRBV6-5 and TRBJ1-1; a weak D match, TRBD1 (5 bases). Trimming removed 2 bases from V and 4 bases from J, with 8 bases in between. Germline values: CDR1 MNHEY, CDR2 SVGAGI. The CDR3 has 13 amino acids.

This rearrangement joins TRBV30 to TRBJ2-3; TRBD2 agrees at 11 bases. The CDR3 totals 15 residues. CDR1 and CDR2 from the germline V gene are GTSNPN and SVGIG (reference sequence). V lost 8 bases to trimming and J lost 6 bases; unmatched junction nucleotides: 13. The CDR3 is CAREKLAGGRDTQYF. CDR3 sequence (DNA): TGTGCCAGAGAAAAATTAGCGGGGGGGCGGGATACGCAGTATTTT.

The genes are TRBV27 and TRBJ2-7, with 9 bases identical to TRBD1. V lost 5 bases and J lost 12; bases outside the gene matches: 11. Germline CDR1 reads MNHEY; CDR2 reads SMNVEV (reference sequence). The CDR3 has 13 residues. Written as DNA, the CDR3 is TGTGCCAGCAGTCAAGGGACAGGGTATGTGTTGTACTTC. This codes for CASSQGTGYVLYF.